A selection of T cell receptor beta chains follows, all from one sample in a study of T cells in Graves' hyperthyroidism and ophthalmopathy. TCRdb processed the multiplex PCR reads anew with MiXCR; each CDR3 protein has one entry. The sample shows 150,000 to 200,000 distinct CDR3 sequences, around 15% of them seen only once. Sequences were obtained from blood. These TCRs come from a woman aged 45-59 years with Graves' hyperthyroidism. Each CDR3 is given with its conserved first and last residue. Each record gives: clone size, J gene, D gene, V gene, CDR3 protein, CDR3 DNA. The D gene is left open where the match is weak. Clone sizes are given selectively: once, few, many, or a class where the clone is expanded.

clone_size: many
j_call: TRBJ1-5
d_call: TRBD1
v_call: TRBV27
cdr3_aa: CASSWGQYQPQHF
cdr3_nt: TGTGCCAGCAGTTGGGGACAGTATCAGCCCCAGCATTTT

clone_size: -
j_call: TRBJ2-3
d_call: TRBD2
v_call: TRBV27
cdr3_aa: CASSLAGGILRTDTQYF
cdr3_nt: TGTGCCAGCAGTTTAGCGGGAGGGATCCTCCGCACAGATACGCAGTATTTT

clone_size: many
j_call: TRBJ1-6
d_call: -
v_call: TRBV19
cdr3_aa: CASSMGRINSPLHF
cdr3_nt: TGTGCCAGTAGTATGGGGAGAATTAATTCACCCCTCCACTTT

clone_size: -
j_call: TRBJ1-4
d_call: TRBD1
v_call: TRBV12-3/TRBV12-4
cdr3_aa: CASSSTGASNEKLFF
cdr3_nt: TGTGCCAGCAGTTCCACAGGGGCTTCTAATGAAAAACTGTTTTTT

clone_size: -
j_call: TRBJ2-1
d_call: TRBD1
v_call: TRBV2
cdr3_aa: CAKLLDRSYNEQFF
cdr3_nt: TGTGCCAAACTACTGGACAGGTCGTACAATGAGCAGTTCTTC

clone_size: many
j_call: TRBJ2-2
d_call: TRBD2
v_call: TRBV6-1
cdr3_aa: CASSYLGLAGGRGNGELFF
cdr3_nt: TGTGCCAGCAGTTACCTAGGGCTAGCGGGGGGCCGGGGTAACGGGGAGCTGTTTTTT

clone_size: many
j_call: TRBJ2-5
d_call: TRBD2
v_call: TRBV12-3/TRBV12-4
cdr3_aa: CASSSRAGGLETQYF
cdr3_nt: TGTGCCAGCAGTTCCCGAGCGGGGGGGCTGGAGACCCAGTACTTC

clone_size: -
j_call: TRBJ2-3
d_call: -
v_call: TRBV2
cdr3_aa: CASSIQRDTQYF
cdr3_nt: TGTGCCAGCAGTATTCAGCGAGATACGCAGTATTTT

clone_size: few
j_call: TRBJ1-2
d_call: -
v_call: TRBV20-1
cdr3_aa: CSASSTLMTRETF
cdr3_nt: TGCAGTGCTTCTTCTACTCTCATGACCAGGGAAACCTTC

clone_size: many
j_call: TRBJ1-2
d_call: TRBD1
v_call: TRBV2
cdr3_aa: CASSDSPGQGGPGYTF
cdr3_nt: TGTGCCAGCAGTGATAGTCCGGGACAGGGAGGTCCGGGCTACACCTTC

clone_size: many
j_call: TRBJ1-3
d_call: -
v_call: TRBV6-1
cdr3_aa: CASRGYEGNTIYF
cdr3_nt: TGTGCCAGTAGGGGGTATGAGGGAAACACCATATATTTT

clone_size: -
j_call: TRBJ1-2
d_call: TRBD1
v_call: TRBV5-1
cdr3_aa: CASSRTPGQGIYGYTF
cdr3_nt: TGCGCCAGCAGCCGGACTCCGGGACAGGGAATTTATGGCTACACCTTC

clone_size: -
j_call: TRBJ2-5
d_call: TRBD2
v_call: TRBV19
cdr3_aa: CASSEASGRPTRETQYF
cdr3_nt: TGTGCCAGTAGTGAGGCTAGCGGGAGGCCCACTCGGGAGACCCAGTACTTC

clone_size: -
j_call: TRBJ2-1
d_call: -
v_call: TRBV28
cdr3_aa: CASSLLVSQQFF
cdr3_nt: TGTGCCAGCAGTTTACTGGTTAGCCAGCAGTTCTTC

clone_size: few
j_call: TRBJ1-2
d_call: -
v_call: TRBV4-1
cdr3_aa: CASSHRQENFGYTF
cdr3_nt: TGCGCCAGCAGCCATCGACAGGAGAATTTTGGCTACACCTTC

clone_size: many
j_call: TRBJ2-7
d_call: TRBD1
v_call: TRBV2
cdr3_aa: CASSEGGTDPYEQYF
cdr3_nt: TGTGCCAGCAGTGAAGGTGGGACAGATCCCTACGAGCAGTACTTC

clone_size: many
j_call: TRBJ2-6
d_call: TRBD1
v_call: TRBV5-1
cdr3_aa: CASSLAPGTGVSSGANVLTF
cdr3_nt: TGCGCCAGCAGCTTGGCTCCTGGGACAGGGGTCAGCTCTGGGGCCAACGTCCTGACTTTC

clone_size: -
j_call: TRBJ2-7
d_call: -
v_call: TRBV20-1
cdr3_aa: CSARVPGRPYEQYF
cdr3_nt: TGCAGTGCTAGAGTACCAGGAAGGCCCTACGAGCAGTACTTC

clone_size: many
j_call: TRBJ1-1
d_call: -
v_call: TRBV12-3/TRBV12-4
cdr3_aa: CASSSRVGMNTEAFF
cdr3_nt: TGTGCCAGCAGTTCCCGAGTGGGAATGAACACTGAAGCTTTCTTT

clone_size: many
j_call: TRBJ1-2
d_call: TRBD1
v_call: TRBV14
cdr3_aa: CASSQSVGTDHYGYTF
cdr3_nt: TGTGCCAGCAGCCAATCGGTCGGGACAGATCACTATGGCTACACCTTC

clone_size: few
j_call: TRBJ2-7
d_call: -
v_call: TRBV27
cdr3_aa: CASGPERTHGEQYF
cdr3_nt: TGTGCCAGCGGGCCCGAAAGGACCCACGGGGAGCAGTACTTC

clone_size: -
j_call: TRBJ2-4
d_call: -
v_call: TRBV20-1
cdr3_aa: CSARDGDILAKNIQYF
cdr3_nt: TGCAGTGCTAGAGATGGGGACATTCTAGCCAAAAACATTCAGTACTTC

clone_size: many
j_call: TRBJ2-1
d_call: TRBD2
v_call: TRBV7-2
cdr3_aa: CASSFGTSRNEQFF
cdr3_nt: TGTGCCAGCAGCTTCGGGACTAGCAGGAATGAGCAGTTCTTC